The rows below give T cell receptor beta chains drawn from one sample of a study of identical twins. TCRdb processed the 5' RACE reads anew with MiXCR; each CDR3 protein has one entry. The sample shows about 790,000 distinct CDR3 sequences, approximately 18% of them seen only once. This sample was shared with a second study, whose subject was T cells expressing NK-cell markers.

The specimen was PBMCs. The receptors here all came from a woman aged 18 to 35 in good health. The CDR3 runs from the conserved cysteine through the conserved F or W. The order of the fields is V gene, J gene, CDR3 protein.

>TRBV4-1|TRBJ1-1
CASSQVSDMNTEAFF
>TRBV2|TRBJ2-7
CASRTRLAGGYEQYF
>TRBV7-9|TRBJ2-5
CASSEMAGTETQYF
>TRBV27|TRBJ2-5
CASRLAGGSGETQYF
>TRBV5-1|TRBJ1-3
CASSLGGLGNTIYF
>TRBV20-1|TRBJ2-7
CSGQGQGGYEQYF
>TRBV20-1|TRBJ1-4
CSAPEGGNEKLFF
>TRBV10-3|TRBJ2-6
CAISGSGSGANVLTF
>TRBV24-1|TRBJ2-1
CATSDSYNEQFF
>TRBV5-1|TRBJ2-5
CASSLAYAEGETQYF
>TRBV12-3/TRBV12-4|TRBJ2-7
CASSLSGGFYEQYF
>TRBV6-1|TRBJ2-7
CASRPTSVISEQYF
>TRBV18|TRBJ1-2
CASSGTGAANYGYTF
>TRBV5-4|TRBJ1-2
CASSLNYYGYTF
>TRBV12-5|TRBJ2-1
CASGPPGLAGGEQFF
>TRBV5-5|TRBJ2-7
CASSPGGVLGFYEQYF
>TRBV29-1|TRBJ2-1
CSVELYSYNEQFF
>TRBV5-1|TRBJ2-7
CASSLGMVTRDEQYF
>TRBV5-1|TRBJ2-2
CASSLGTSDTGELFF
>TRBV11-2|TRBJ2-1
CASSFSGTAYNEQFF
>TRBV20-1|TRBJ2-5
CSARKGLAGSQETQYF
>TRBV6-1|TRBJ2-7
CASSEDPGTEQYF
>TRBV20-1|TRBJ1-2
CSASTWDIYGYTF
>TRBV5-1|TRBJ1-5
CASSLASGEPQHF
>TRBV5-1|TRBJ2-1
CASGRRSGRGNEQFF
>TRBV3-1|TRBJ2-7
CASSQEVLAGEQYF
>TRBV7-9|TRBJ2-7
CASSYTLRDRSSYEQYF
>TRBV2|TRBJ1-1
CASSHPGQGSKTEAFF
>TRBV27|TRBJ2-5
CASSSGQRQETQYF
>TRBV12-3/TRBV12-4|TRBJ1-2
CASRPYGREGSYGYTF
>TRBV20-1|TRBJ1-6
CSARAGTGHSPLHF
>TRBV5-1|TRBJ2-5
CASSLAGEAQYF
>TRBV12-3/TRBV12-4|TRBJ1-2
CATGGSGYTF
>TRBV5-4|TRBJ2-3
CASSLASGITDTQYF
>TRBV5-1|TRBJ1-1
CASSFARGTMNTEAFF
>TRBV5-1|TRBJ2-1
CASSLDGGSYNEQFF
>TRBV5-1|TRBJ2-7
CASAPQGGTSYEQYF
>TRBV18|TRBJ2-3
CASSPIARGTDTQYF
>TRBV20-1|TRBJ1-6
CSARPTRDNSPLHF
>TRBV6-2/TRBV6-3|TRBJ1-1
CASSYSLGVTEAFF
>TRBV20-1|TRBJ2-7
CSPRGSSYEQYF
>TRBV6-1|TRBJ1-1
CASSEQPGNTEAFF
>TRBV14|TRBJ2-7
CASSQDRDSEQYF
>TRBV20-1|TRBJ1-1
CSASENRALGTEAFF
>TRBV2|TRBJ2-7
CAGTGTMSYEQYF
>TRBV5-1|TRBJ2-1
CASSLEGSRTAEQFF
>TRBV7-2|TRBJ2-1
CASSLVQVYNEQFF
>TRBV3-1|TRBJ2-1
CASSQAGRRENEQFF
>TRBV25-1|TRBJ2-1
CASSEYSRSYNEQFF